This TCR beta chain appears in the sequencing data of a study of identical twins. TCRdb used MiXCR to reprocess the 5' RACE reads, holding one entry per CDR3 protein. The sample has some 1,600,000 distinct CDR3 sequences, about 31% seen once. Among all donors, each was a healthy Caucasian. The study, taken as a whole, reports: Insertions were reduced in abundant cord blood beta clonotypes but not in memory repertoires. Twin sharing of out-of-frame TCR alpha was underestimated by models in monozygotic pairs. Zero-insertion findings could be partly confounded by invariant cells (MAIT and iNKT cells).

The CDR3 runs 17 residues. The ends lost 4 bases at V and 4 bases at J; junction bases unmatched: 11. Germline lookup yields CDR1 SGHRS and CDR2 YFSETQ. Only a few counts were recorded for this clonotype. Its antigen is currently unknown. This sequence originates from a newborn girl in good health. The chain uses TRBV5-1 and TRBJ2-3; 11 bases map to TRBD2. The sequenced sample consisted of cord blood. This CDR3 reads CASSPLGLAGGADTQYF. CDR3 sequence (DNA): TGCGCCAGCAGCCCCCTCGGGCTAGCGGGAGGAGCAGATACGCAGTATTTT. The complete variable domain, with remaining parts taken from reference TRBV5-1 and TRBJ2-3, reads KAGVTQTPRYLIKTRGQQVTLSCSPISGHRSVSWYQQTPGQGLQFLFEYFSETQRNKGNFPGRFSGRQFSNSRSEMNVSTLELGDSALYLCASSPLGLAGGADTQYFGPGTRLTVL.